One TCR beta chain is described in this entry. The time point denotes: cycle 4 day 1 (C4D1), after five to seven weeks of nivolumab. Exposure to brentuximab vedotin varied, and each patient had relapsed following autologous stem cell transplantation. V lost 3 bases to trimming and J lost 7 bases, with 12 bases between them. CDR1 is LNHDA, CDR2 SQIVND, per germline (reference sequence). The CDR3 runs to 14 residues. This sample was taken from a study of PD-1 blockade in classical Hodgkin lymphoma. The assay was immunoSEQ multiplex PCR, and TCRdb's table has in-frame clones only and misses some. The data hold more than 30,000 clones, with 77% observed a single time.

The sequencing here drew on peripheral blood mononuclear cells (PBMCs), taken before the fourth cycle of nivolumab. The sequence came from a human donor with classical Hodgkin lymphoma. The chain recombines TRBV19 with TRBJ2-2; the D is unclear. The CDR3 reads CASSIRSAGGELFF. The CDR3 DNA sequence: TGTGCCAGTAGTATCAGGAGCGCTGGCGGGGAGCTGTTTTTT.